This TCR beta chain was found in a study of shared clonotypes between healthy human individuals. Study-wide context: Two women and a few men aged 18 to 49 made up the donors.

The CDR3 consists of 15 residues. Germline V gene data show CDR1 as SEHNR and CDR2 as FQNEAQ (reference sequence). The table came from immunoSEQ multiplex PCR; TCRdb's copy has only in-frame clones and leaves some out. The data show some 2.1 million clones, with about 95% seen just once and about 1.1% held by the top ten. Worth noting for this clone: The antigen is unknown. A read error may account for a junction end that differs from germline.

Study observations and caveats: Generally, naive subsets (rather than memory subsets) showed larger estimated richness.

CD45RO negativity and positive selection for CCR7 defined naive CD8 cells, a population that excluded terminally differentiated effector memory CD45RA+ cells. Healthy HIV-negative adults without recent acute infections or vaccinations served as donors. This TCR was sampled from a man between 18 and 35 years old in good health. The chain combines TRBV7-9 with TRBJ1-1, with TRBD1 matching 12 bases. The sequenced sample consisted of naive CD8+ T cells sorted from blood. In DNA form, the CDR3 reads TGTGCCAGCAGCTCATCCGGGACAGGGGGCACTGGAGCTTTCTTT. Translating gives CASSSSGTGGTGAFF. Full variable domain (outside the CDR3, taken from reference TRBV7-9 and TRBJ1-1): DTGVSQNPRHKITKRGQNVTFRCDPISEHNRLYWYRQTLGQGPEFLTYFQNEAQLEKSRLLSDRFSAERPKGSFSTLEIQRTEQGDSAMYLCASSSSGTGGTGAFFGQGTRLTVV.